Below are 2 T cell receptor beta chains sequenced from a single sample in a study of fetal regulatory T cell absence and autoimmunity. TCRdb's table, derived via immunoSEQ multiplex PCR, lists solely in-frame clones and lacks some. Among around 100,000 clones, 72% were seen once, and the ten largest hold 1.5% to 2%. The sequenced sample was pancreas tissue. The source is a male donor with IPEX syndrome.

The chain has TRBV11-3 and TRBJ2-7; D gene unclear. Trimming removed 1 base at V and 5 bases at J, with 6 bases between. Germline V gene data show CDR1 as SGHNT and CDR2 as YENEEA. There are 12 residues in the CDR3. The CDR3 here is CASSLGIHEQYF. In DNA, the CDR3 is TGTGCCAGCAGCTTAGGTATCCACGAGCAGTACTTC.

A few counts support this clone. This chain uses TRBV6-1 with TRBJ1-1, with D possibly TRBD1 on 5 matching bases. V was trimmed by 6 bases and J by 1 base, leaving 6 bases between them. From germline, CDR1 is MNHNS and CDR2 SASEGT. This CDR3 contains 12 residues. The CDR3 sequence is CASRGPNTEAFF. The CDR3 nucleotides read TGTGCCAGCAGGGGGCCGAACACTGAAGCTTTCTTT.